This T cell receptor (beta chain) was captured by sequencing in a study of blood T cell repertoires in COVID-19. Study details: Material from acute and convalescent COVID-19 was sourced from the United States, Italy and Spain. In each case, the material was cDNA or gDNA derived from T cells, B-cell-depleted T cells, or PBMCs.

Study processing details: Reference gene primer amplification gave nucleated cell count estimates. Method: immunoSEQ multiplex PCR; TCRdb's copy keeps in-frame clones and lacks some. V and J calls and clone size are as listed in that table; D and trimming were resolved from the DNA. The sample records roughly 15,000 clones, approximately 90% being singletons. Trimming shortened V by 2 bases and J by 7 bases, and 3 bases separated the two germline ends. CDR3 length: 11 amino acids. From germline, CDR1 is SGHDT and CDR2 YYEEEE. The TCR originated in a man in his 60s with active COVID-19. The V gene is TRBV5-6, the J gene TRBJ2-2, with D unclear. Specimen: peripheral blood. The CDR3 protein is CASSFLGELFF. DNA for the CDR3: TGTGCCAGCAGCTTTCTCGGGGAGCTGTTTTTT.